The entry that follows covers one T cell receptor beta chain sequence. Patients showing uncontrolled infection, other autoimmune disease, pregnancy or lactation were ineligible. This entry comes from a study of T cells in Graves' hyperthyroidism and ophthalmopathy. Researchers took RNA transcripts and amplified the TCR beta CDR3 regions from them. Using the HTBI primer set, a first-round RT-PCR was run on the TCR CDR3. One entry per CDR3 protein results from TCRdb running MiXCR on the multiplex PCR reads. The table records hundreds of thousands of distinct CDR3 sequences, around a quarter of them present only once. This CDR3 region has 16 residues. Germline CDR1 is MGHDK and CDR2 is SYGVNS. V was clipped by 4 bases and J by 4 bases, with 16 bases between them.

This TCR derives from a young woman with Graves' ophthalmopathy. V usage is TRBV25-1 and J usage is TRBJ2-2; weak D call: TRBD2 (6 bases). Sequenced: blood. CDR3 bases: TGTGCCAGCAGTGCCCCTCCGCGGGGCGGCACCGGGGAGCTGTTTTTT. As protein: CASSAPPRGGTGELFF. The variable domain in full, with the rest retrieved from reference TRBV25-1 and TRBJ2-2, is EADIYQTPRYLVIGTGKKITLECSQTMGHDKMYWYQQDPGMELHLIHYSYGVNSTEKGDLSSESTVSRIRTEHFPLTLESARPSHTSQYLCASSAPPRGGTGELFFGEGSRLTVL.